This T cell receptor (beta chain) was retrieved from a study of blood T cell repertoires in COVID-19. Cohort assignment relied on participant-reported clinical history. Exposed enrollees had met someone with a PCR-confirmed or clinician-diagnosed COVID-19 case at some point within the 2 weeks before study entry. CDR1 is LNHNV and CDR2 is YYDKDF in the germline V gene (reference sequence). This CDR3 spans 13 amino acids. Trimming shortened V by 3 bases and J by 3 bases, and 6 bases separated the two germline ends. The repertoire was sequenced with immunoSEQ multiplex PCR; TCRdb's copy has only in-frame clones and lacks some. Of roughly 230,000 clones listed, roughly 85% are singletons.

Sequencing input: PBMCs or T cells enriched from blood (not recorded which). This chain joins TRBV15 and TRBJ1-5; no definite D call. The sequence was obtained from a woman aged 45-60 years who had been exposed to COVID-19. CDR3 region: CATSREINQPQHF. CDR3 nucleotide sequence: TGTGCCACCAGCAGGGAGATCAATCAGCCCCAGCATTTT.